This T cell receptor beta chain was found in a study of T-cell reconstitution after alpha-beta-depleted transplantation in children. For this clonotype: The antigen is unknown.

Broader study findings: Recipient T cells and thymic progenitors that survived gave rise to the high TCRbeta diversity observed at day 60 in some patients. After one year, T-cell counts and TCRbeta diversity mostly came from new T cells. Several hundred expanded graft clones reportedly were the source of alpha-beta T cells about two months after transplant.

Using unique molecular identifiers, the investigators prepared the TCRbeta library. TCRdb re-analysed the PCR reads in MiXCR, keeping a single row per CDR3 protein. In the table there are approximately 210,000 distinct CDR3 sequences, over 15% of which are singletons. The germline V and J ends were trimmed by 4 bases and 1 base, with 9 bases remaining between them. This CDR3 spans 15 amino acids. Germline CDR1 is KGHDR and CDR2 is SFDVKD. The receptor's source is a male patient between 2 and 9 years old who had a stem cell transplant for acute lymphoblastic leukemia, so the T cells may come from the graft donor. V usage is TRBV24-1 and J usage is TRBJ2-2; D is possibly TRBD1 (5 bases). The input for sequencing was PBMCs, mostly from graft donor cells, taken 360 days after TCRalphabeta/CD19-depleted stem cell transplant. The DNA for the CDR3 is TGTGCCACCAGTGACCCTCAGGGGAACACCGGGGAGCTGTTTTTT. This sequence encodes CATSDPQGNTGELFF.